Below, 11 T cell receptor beta chains from the same sample are listed, as sequenced in a study of CD8 T cells in Susac syndrome (dated by TCRdb to the late 2010s). The library was prepared using the immunoSEQ multiplex PCR assay. RNA was extracted with the RNeasy kit and roughly 0.45 to 1 ug was reverse transcribed using random hexamers. TCRdb reran the public reads through fastp at Q25 and MiXCR, keeping productive beta chains. Identical CDR3 protein sequences are pooled into one entry, listed with their most common genes and DNA. The table for this sample lists 200,000 or so distinct CDR3 sequences; 90% to 95% of them were counted only once. In total, the top ten clones hold about 0.087% of the sample. Sequencing input: CD4+ T cells from PBMCs. All receptors come from a human donor with multiple sclerosis.

The chain is built from TRBV29-1 and TRBJ2-3; TRBD2 matches 8 bases. J gave up 3 bases and V 6 bases, and 5 bases lay outside the gene matches. The CDR3 has 13 residues. From germline, CDR1 is SQVTM and CDR2 ANQGSEA. The CDR3 spells CSVHSGKTDTQYF. The CDR3, as DNA: TGCAGCGTGCATAGCGGGAAGACAGATACGCAGTATTTT.

This clonotype appeared once. This chain connects TRBV5-1 to TRBJ1-2; maybe TRBD1 (5 bases). CDR1 and CDR2 from the germline V gene are SGHRS and YFSETQ. V was pared by 1 base and J by 6 bases, with 13 bases between. CDR3 length: 14 residues. CDR3 nucleotide sequence: TGCGCCAGCAGCTTGTTCGCAGGGCTTGATGGCTACACCTTC. This codes for CASSLFAGLDGYTF.

This sequence joins TRBV24-1 and TRBJ2-2; 7 nucleotides agree with TRBD1. The V segment lost 4 bases and the J segment 6 bases; nucleotides outside the gene matches: 4. Germline assignment: CDR1 KGHDR and CDR2 SFDVKD. CDR3 size: 14 residues. CDR3 bases: TGTGCCACCAGTGACAACAGGGGTGCCGGGGAGCTGTTTTTT. It yields the protein CATSDNRGAGELFF.

The V call is TRBV2, the J call TRBJ1-1, with TRBD1 matching over 7 bases. V shed 6 bases, J shed 0 bases, and the junction held 1 base outside the gene matches. Germline V gene data show CDR1 as SNHLY and CDR2 as FYNNEI. The CDR3 spans 13 residues. The CDR3: CASRGQMNTEAFF. The CDR3 nucleotides read TGTGCCAGCAGGGGACAGATGAACACTGAAGCTTTCTTT.

V and J are TRBV11-2 and TRBJ2-5; D is possibly TRBD2 (5 bases). CDR1 is SGHAT and CDR2 is FQNNGV in the germline V gene. The CDR3 is made up of 13 amino acids. V was trimmed by 3 bases and J by 4 bases, leaving 9 bases between them. The CDR3 reads CASSLYRGETQYF. The CDR3 DNA follows: TGTGCCAGCAGCTTGTATCGGGGAGAGACCCAGTACTTC. The full variable domain, with the rest looked up from reference TRBV11-2 and TRBJ2-5, is EAGVAQSPRYKIIEKRQSVAFWCNPISGHATLYWYQQILGQGPKLLIQFQNNGVVDDSQLPKDRFSAERLKGVDSTLKIQPAKLEDSAVYLCASSLYRGETQYFGPGTRLLVL.

The V gene is TRBV19, the J gene TRBJ1-5; D unclear. The V gene lost 5 bases and the J gene lost 2 bases, with 10 bases spanning the gap. The CDR3 totals 14 residues. Germline V gene data show CDR1 as LNHDA and CDR2 as SQIVND (reference sequence). CDR3 amino acids: CASSWRRGNQPQHF. In DNA, the CDR3 is TGTGCCAGTAGTTGGCGTAGGGGCAATCAGCCCCAGCATTTT.

A single count supports this clonotype. Written as DNA, the CDR3 is TGTGCCAGCACCCTACTAGCGGGAGGGTACAATGAGCAGTTCTTC. Protein: CASTLLAGGYNEQFF. This chain joins TRBV6-6 and TRBJ2-1; 13 bases match TRBD2. The germline V gene encodes CDR1 MNHNY and CDR2 SVGAGI (reference sequence). The V and J ends lost 7 bases and 4 bases, in that order; junction bases with no gene match: 4. This CDR3 comprises 15 residues.

The genes are TRBV4-1 and TRBJ2-7; D is ambiguous. The CDR3 loop spans 15 amino acids. Trimming left V 4 bases short and J 0 bases short, with 13 bases between. CDR1 is MGHRA and CDR2 is YSYEKL in the germline V gene. CDR3 bases: TGCGCCAGCAGCCGGACCCCGGGCGCCTCCTACGAGCAGTACTTC. Translating it yields CASSRTPGASYEQYF.

J is TRBJ2-7 and V is TRBV4-1, with D perhaps TRBD1 or TRBD2 (6 bases each). The V gene's germline CDR1 is MGHRA and CDR2 YSYEKL. Trimming cost V 2 bases and J 2 bases, with 10 bases left between them. The CDR3 length is 14 residues. The CDR3 reads CASSQQGGPYEQYF. The CDR3 region has the DNA TGCGCCAGCAGCCAACAAGGGGGGCCCTACGAGCAGTACTTC.

The chain is built from TRBV15 and TRBJ2-1; either TRBD1 or TRBD2 may supply D (6 bases each). This CDR3 comprises 14 residues. CDR1 is LNHNV and CDR2 is YYDKDF in the germline V gene (reference sequence). The V end lost 6 bases, the J end lost 7 bases, and 16 bases lay between the germline ends. The CDR3 nucleotides read TGTGCCACCAGATCGTCTTTAGGGGGGAATGAGCAGTTCTTC. Translated: CATRSSLGGNEQFF.

The gene calls are TRBV5-4 and TRBJ1-2, with D unclear. The CDR3 totals 15 residues. Trimming pared 0 bases from V and 4 bases from J, leaving 13 bases between. Germline-derived CDR1 and CDR2 are SGHNT and YYREEE (reference sequence). CDR3 nucleotides: TGTGCCAGCAGCTTGGATGGCCCAGCTGGCTATGGCTACACCTTC. It translates to CASSLDGPAGYGYTF.